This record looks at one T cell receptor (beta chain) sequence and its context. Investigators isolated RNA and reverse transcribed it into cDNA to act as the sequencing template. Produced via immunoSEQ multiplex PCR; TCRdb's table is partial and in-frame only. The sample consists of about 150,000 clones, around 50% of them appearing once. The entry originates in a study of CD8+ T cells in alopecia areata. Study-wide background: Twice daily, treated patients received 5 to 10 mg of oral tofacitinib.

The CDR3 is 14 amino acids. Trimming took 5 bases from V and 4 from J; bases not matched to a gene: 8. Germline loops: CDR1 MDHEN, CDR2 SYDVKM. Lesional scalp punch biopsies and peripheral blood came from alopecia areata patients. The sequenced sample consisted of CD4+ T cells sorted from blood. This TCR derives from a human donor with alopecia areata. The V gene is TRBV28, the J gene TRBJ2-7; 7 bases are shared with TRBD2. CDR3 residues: CASSAGLVWYEQYF. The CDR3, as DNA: TGTGCCAGCAGTGCCGGACTAGTTTGGTACGAGCAGTACTTC.